This T cell receptor beta chain was obtained from a study of shared clonotypes between healthy human individuals. For this clone: What it recognizes is unknown.

The data were produced by immunoSEQ multiplex PCR, yet TCRdb's version contains in-frame clones alone and is incomplete. Here the sample spans 2 million to 3 million clones, approximately 93% being singletons. Whole-study results and caveats: A generally larger estimated richness was seen in naive subsets than in memory subsets. Unshared clonotypes carried lower generation probabilities than those common to all four donors. Despite large depth, sorted-subset datasets appeared incompletely sequenced.

Deletions cut 4 bases from V and 4 bases from J, with 13 bases between. This CDR3 is built from 13 residues. Germline V gene sequence: CDR1 GTSNPN, CDR2 SVGIG (reference sequence). The clonotype originates from a man aged 18 to 30 in good health. Some clones in this sample may be carry-over from other donors' samples. This chain joins TRBV30 and TRBJ1-2; D is unclear. Source material: naive CD4+ T cells from PBMCs. Subset indicated: CD45RA+ positively selected. CDR3 loop: CAWTSGSLYGYTF. The CDR3 bases are TGTGCCTGGACCTCCGGGAGTCTCTATGGCTACACCTTC. Together with reference TRBV30 and TRBJ1-2, the CDR3 gives the full variable domain: SQTIHQWPATLVQPVGSPLSLECTVEGTSNPNLYWYRQAAGRGLQLLFYSVGIGQISSEVPQNLSASRPQDRQFILSSKKLLLSDSGFYLCAWTSGSLYGYTFGSGTRLTVV.